One and the same sample provided the 29 T cell receptor beta chains below, sequenced in a study of T cells after yellow fever vaccination. One entry per CDR3 protein, called by TCRdb with MiXCR from the 5' RACE reads. The repertoire includes under 40,000 distinct CDR3 sequences, 6.5% to 8.5% of them detected once, and 22% sits in the top ten. The source was PBMCs, either bulk or a sorted T-cell subset (CD4+, CD8+, memory, or dextramer-sorted; not recorded which), collected on the day of the first yellow fever vaccination. The receptors come from a man aged 18 to 35 who received the YFV17D yellow fever vaccine.

There are many counts of this clonotype. The chain links TRBV4-2 to TRBJ1-5, with 7 positions matching TRBD1. V lost 5 bases and J lost 1; bases outside the gene matches: 8. Germline lookup yields CDR1 LGHNA and CDR2 YNFKEQ. CDR3 length: 16 amino acids. The CDR3: CASSFDRVMSNQPQHF. The CDR3 DNA reads TGTGCCAGCAGCTTCGACAGGGTGATGAGCAATCAGCCCCAGCATTTT.

This clonotype was seen at least ten times. The V gene is TRBV11-2, the J gene TRBJ2-5; 7 bases map to TRBD2. Trimming cost V 5 bases and J 6 bases; bases outside gene matches: 6. Germline CDR1 and CDR2: SGHAT and FQNNGV. The length of the CDR3 is 13 residues. The CDR3 protein is CASSREAPKTQYF. The CDR3 nucleotides read TGTGCCAGCAGCCGGGAGGCCCCGAAGACCCAGTACTTC. Variable domain in full (rest from reference TRBV11-2 and TRBJ2-5): EAGVAQSPRYKIIEKRQSVAFWCNPISGHATLYWYQQILGQGPKLLIQFQNNGVVDDSQLPKDRFSAERLKGVDSTLKIQPAKLEDSAVYLCASSREAPKTQYFGPGTRLLVL.

This clonotype was counted a few times. CDR3 in DNA: TGTGCCAGTCGACATTCCCCGACAGGTGGCTATGGCTACACCTTC. Amino acid sequence: CASRHSPTGGYGYTF. The chain links TRBV19 to TRBJ1-2, with a possible D match to TRBD1 (6 bases). Between the trimmed V and J ends, which lost 8 bases and 4 bases, there was a span of 20 bases. The CDR3 has 15 amino acids. The germline V gene has CDR1 LNHDA and CDR2 SQIVND (reference sequence).

This chain joins TRBV20-1 and TRBJ1-1; 9 positions match TRBD1. The CDR3 totals 13 residues. The germline V gene encodes CDR1 DFQATT and CDR2 SNEGSKA (reference sequence). The J segment lost 4 bases and the V segment lost 6 bases, leaving 6 bases of the junction unmatched. The CDR3 sequence is CSAQGQGFTEAFF. The DNA for the CDR3 is TGCAGTGCCCAGGGACAGGGCTTCACTGAAGCTTTCTTT.

This clonotype showed up many times. The chain combines TRBV12-5 with TRBJ1-5; a possible D gene is TRBD1 (5 bases). V lost 7 bases and J lost 3, with 13 bases in between. The CDR3 covers 14 residues. From germline, CDR1 is LGHNT and CDR2 FRNRAP. CDR3 coding DNA: TGTGCTAGTGCTCATGGACAAGCCAATCAGCCCCAGCATTTT. Amino acids: CASAHGQANQPQHF.

This clonotype was seen ten or more times. The chain uses TRBV20-1 and TRBJ1-2; perhaps TRBD1 as D (5 bases). Per germline, CDR1 DFQATT and CDR2 SNEGSKA (reference sequence). The CDR3 consists of 11 residues. V was pared by 6 bases and J by 9 bases, with 14 bases between. CDR3 nucleotide sequence: TGCAGTGCCTCTCGGGGGGAAAGCTACACCTTC. This translates into CSASRGESYTF.

There are a few counts of this clonotype. The gene calls are TRBV28 and TRBJ1-2; D gene ambiguous. The CDR3 extends over 10 amino acids. Trimming pared 3 bases from V and 6 bases from J, leaving 2 bases between. Looked up from germline, CDR1 is MDHEN and CDR2 is SYDVKM. The CDR3 nucleotides read TGTGCCAGCAGTTTTAATGGCTACACCTTC. As protein: CASSFNGYTF.

This clonotype was recorded many times. V and J are TRBV5-1 and TRBJ2-3, with D perhaps TRBD1 or TRBD2 (6 bases each). This CDR3 has 15 residues. Germline CDR1 and CDR2: SGHRS and YFSETQ. Trimming stripped 3 bases from V and 6 bases from J, with 17 bases between. The CDR3 DNA sequence: TGCGCCAGCAGCTCCGGGGGCCGAGCTGTCGATACGCAGTATTTT. Protein sequence: CASSSGGRAVDTQYF.

This clonotype was recorded many times. The genes are TRBV4-1 and TRBJ2-2; a possible D gene is TRBD1 (6 bases). Germline lookup yields CDR1 MGHRA and CDR2 YSYEKL. The CDR3 runs to 15 residues. The V end lost 4 bases, the J end lost 5 bases, and 14 bases lay between the germline ends. The CDR3 region is CASSRIRTETGELFF. The CDR3 DNA reads TGCGCCAGCAGCCGGATTCGGACAGAAACCGGGGAGCTGTTTTTT.

This clonotype was counted at least ten times. The chain employs TRBV5-1 and TRBJ2-3, with D tentatively TRBD2 (5 bases). The CDR3 consists of 13 residues. Germline CDR1 and CDR2: SGHRS and YFSETQ. V was pared by 3 bases and J by 5 bases, with 10 bases between. The CDR3 nucleotides are TGCGCCAGCAGCTCGGAGGCCATAGATACGCAGTATTTT. This codes for CASSSEAIDTQYF.

About this clonotype: A much larger clone differs by one base, so this may be a read error. The chain has TRBV20-1 and TRBJ1-1; D not certain. This CDR3 contains 14 residues. Germline V gives CDR1 DFQATT, CDR2 SNEGSKA (reference sequence). The V end lost 3 bases, the J end lost 1 base, and 12 bases lay between the germline ends. The CDR3 bases are TGCAGTGCTAGCAAGGCCACCACGAACACTGAAGCTTTCTTT. This gives the protein CSASKATTNTEAFF.

The V call is TRBV12-3 or TRBV12-4, the J call TRBJ2-3; 9 bases map to TRBD1. The CDR3 runs to 18 residues. With V trimmed by 7 bases and J by 0 bases, 14 bases remained unmatched. CDR3 coding DNA: TGTGCCAGCACCATGGGGAGACAGGGGGTCACAAGCACAGATACGCAGTATTTT. Translating it yields CASTMGRQGVTSTDTQYF.

CDR3 in amino acids: CASSPRINRAYRESGANVLTF. Written as DNA, the CDR3 is TGTGCCAGCAGCCCGAGAATTAACAGGGCCTACCGAGAGTCTGGGGCCAACGTCCTGACTTTC. This sequence joins TRBV11-2 and TRBJ2-6, with D tentatively TRBD1 (6 bases). The CDR3 has 21 amino acids. Germline lookup yields CDR1 SGHAT and CDR2 FQNNGV. V gave up 5 bases and J gave up 1 base, with 27 bases separating them.

This clonotype was counted ten times or more. The chain recombines TRBV7-2 with TRBJ2-5; 8 bases fit TRBD2. After removal of 5 bases from V and 4 bases from J, the junction contained 12 bases not matched to a gene. The CDR3 spans 16 residues. CDR1 and CDR2 from the germline V gene are SGHTA and FQGNSA. The CDR3 spells CASSINRAGEGETQYF. DNA for the CDR3: TGTGCCAGCAGCATAAACCGAGCGGGGGAAGGAGAGACCCAGTACTTC.

This clonotype occurred many times. The chain recombines TRBV27 with TRBJ1-5; D remains unclear. V lost 6 bases and J lost 3, with 12 bases in between. The germline V gene has CDR1 MNHEY and CDR2 SMNVEV (reference sequence). The CDR3 is 14 amino acids. The CDR3 loop is CASSRPGYNQPQHF. DNA of the CDR3: TGTGCCAGCAGCCGACCGGGCTACAATCAGCCCCAGCATTTT.

This clonotype appeared a single time. The chain employs TRBV20-1 and TRBJ2-7, with D tentatively TRBD1 (6 bases). The V end was cut by 6 bases, the J end by 4 bases, with 16 bases between. Germline V gene sequence: CDR1 DFQATT, CDR2 SNEGSKA (reference sequence). There are 13 residues in the CDR3. The CDR3 DNA sequence: TGCAGTGCCCGCCCCGGGACACAATACGAGCAGTACTTC. The encoded protein is CSARPGTQYEQYF.

This clonotype was seen more than once but under ten times. The chain links TRBV12-3 or TRBV12-4 to TRBJ1-5; 7 bases align to TRBD1. The junction had 6 bases not matched to a gene; V was cut back by 6 bases and J by 1 base. The CDR3 spans 15 residues. CDR3 nucleotide sequence: TGTGCCAGCAGAGCAGGGGGGGTAAGCAATCAGCCCCAGCATTTT. It codes for CASRAGGVSNQPQHF.

This clonotype was detected many times. The rearrangement joins TRBV4-2 to TRBJ2-3, with TRBD2 matching 10 bases. The germline V gene encodes CDR1 LGHNA and CDR2 YNFKEQ. V trimming: 0 bases; J trimming: 4 bases; junction bases outside the gene matches: 1. CDR3 size: 15 residues. The CDR3 loop reads CASSQEAGGPDTQYF. CDR3 in DNA: TGTGCCAGCAGCCAAGAAGCGGGGGGGCCAGATACGCAGTATTTT.

The sample holds many counts of this clonotype. The gene calls are TRBV7-2 and TRBJ2-7; no clear D. V was clipped by 5 bases and J by 3 bases, with 8 bases between them. This CDR3 region has 12 residues. Germline V lookup: CDR1 SGHTA, CDR2 FQGNSA. The CDR3 nucleotides are TGTGCCAGCAGCGATGGTTACTACGAGCAGTACTTC. Residues: CASSDGYYEQYF.

Concerning this clonotype itself: A read error may account for a junction end that differs from germline. The chain has TRBV12-3 or TRBV12-4 and TRBJ1-1, with D hard to call. This CDR3 is built from 12 residues. The CDR3 region is CASSLVSGPGGF. Here the CDR3 DNA reads TGTGCCAGCAGTTTGGTCTCAGGCCCAGGAGGCTTT.

This clonotype was picked up many times. The gene calls are TRBV7-9 and TRBJ1-1; no definite D call. Germline CDR1 SEHNR, CDR2 FQNEAQ (reference sequence). There are 14 residues in the CDR3. V lost 5 bases and J lost 7, with 17 bases in between. Here the CDR3 reads CASSARESALEAFF. The CDR3 region has the DNA TGTGCCAGCAGCGCCCGGGAGAGTGCCCTTGAAGCTTTCTTT. The variable domain in full, with the rest retrieved from reference TRBV7-9 and TRBJ1-1, is DTGVSQNPRHKITKRGQNVTFRCDPISEHNRLYWYRQTLGQGPEFLTYFQNEAQLEKSRLLSDRFSAERPKGSFSTLEIQRTEQGDSAMYLCASSARESALEAFFGQGTRLTVV.

This clonotype was detected many times. This chain links TRBV7-8 with TRBJ2-1, with 13 bases aligning to TRBD2. Germline V gives CDR1 SGHVS, CDR2 FQNEAQ. The CDR3 loop spans 15 amino acids. V lost 5 bases to trimming and J lost 7 bases; unmatched junction nucleotides: 5. CDR3 sequence reads: CASSPRTSGGNEQFF. DNA of the CDR3: TGTGCCAGCAGCCCACGGACTAGCGGGGGAAATGAGCAGTTCTTC.

The gene calls are TRBV5-8 and TRBJ2-1, with D perhaps matching TRBD2 (5 bases). V was shortened by 4 bases and J by 0 bases, with 11 bases between the two germline ends. Germline V gene data show CDR1 as SGHTS and CDR2 as YDEGEE. The CDR3 is 15 residues long. CDR3 in DNA: TGTGCCAGCAGCCGCCTAGGGAGCTCCTACAATGAGCAGTTCTTC. Translation gives CASSRLGSSYNEQFF.

This clonotype was observed at least ten times. The chain uses TRBV7-2 and TRBJ2-5; no definite D call. The ends were cut back, 4 bases at V and 5 bases at J, with 14 bases in the middle. This CDR3 contains 14 residues. CDR1 SGHTA and CDR2 FQGNSA come from the germline V gene. The CDR3 sequence is CASSSARVWETQYF. CDR3 in DNA: TGTGCCAGCAGCTCCGCCCGGGTTTGGGAGACCCAGTACTTC.

This clonotype was seen repeatedly, ten times or more. This chain links TRBV4-3 with TRBJ2-2; TRBD1 agrees at 7 bases. This CDR3 comprises 18 residues. J lost 0 bases, V lost 4 bases, and 11 bases had no gene match. CDR1 and CDR2 from the germline V gene are LGHNA and YSLEER. Here the CDR3 DNA reads TGCGCCAGCAGCCGCAACTTCAGGACAGGAGCGAACACCGGGGAGCTGTTTTTT. Its protein product is CASSRNFRTGANTGELFF.

This clonotype has at least ten counts. The chain combines TRBV3-1 with TRBJ2-2, with unresolved D. V was cut by 0 bases and J by 6 bases, with 5 bases left in between. The CDR3 length is 13 residues. Germline CDR1 and CDR2: LGHDT and YNNKEL (reference sequence). The CDR3 nucleotides are TGTGCCAGCAGCCAAGACGGTGCCGGGGAGCTGTTTTTT. This encodes CASSQDGAGELFF.

The chain has TRBV7-6 and TRBJ2-1; 10 bases are a match to TRBD2. Germline CDR1 SGHVS, CDR2 FNYEAQ. The ends lost 5 bases at V and 0 bases at J; junction bases unmatched: 10. This CDR3 has 18 amino acids. In DNA form, the CDR3 reads TGTGCCAGCAGCCTAACAACTAGCGGGGTTAGCTCCTACAATGAGCAGTTCTTC. The encoded protein is CASSLTTSGVSSYNEQFF.

The chain is built from TRBV7-3 and TRBJ2-1, with D maybe TRBD2 (6 bases). Germline assignment: CDR1 SGHTA and CDR2 FQGTGA. This CDR3 has 14 amino acids. The V gene lost 1 base and the J gene lost 5 bases, with 9 bases spanning the gap. The CDR3 coding sequence is TGTGCCAGCAGCTTAAGCGGGGTCAACAATGAGCAGTTCTTC. Translation gives CASSLSGVNNEQFF.

There are many counts of this clonotype. The rearrangement links TRBV7-2 to TRBJ2-5; 12 bases match TRBD1. The CDR3 totals 14 residues. The trim removed 5 bases at V and 5 bases at J, leaving 3 bases unmatched. Germline V CDR1 and CDR2: SGHTA, FQGNSA. As DNA, the CDR3 is TGTGCCAGCAGCCGGGACAGGGGGCGGGAGACCCAGTACTTC. Its protein product is CASSRDRGRETQYF.